This entry lists 22 T cell receptor beta chains sequenced from one sample in a study of T cell responses to AZD1222 COVID-19 vaccine. Some clones are missing from TCRdb's copy, which holds only in-frame ones; the method was immunoSEQ multiplex PCR. The data contain about 93,000 clones, more than 80% of them singletons. The material sequenced was peripheral blood, taken 28 days after the second AZD1222 dose. The source of these receptors is an adult who received the AZD1222 COVID-19 vaccine.

This sequence joins TRBV6-5 and TRBJ1-1, with a tentative D call TRBD1 (5 bases). V was pared by 0 bases and J by 9 bases, with 17 bases between. This CDR3 spans 15 amino acids. Germline V gene data show CDR1 as MNHEY and CDR2 as SVGAGI. DNA of the CDR3: TGTGCCAGCAGTTACTCGATAAAGGGTGGGGGGAAAGCTTTCTTT. Translated: CASSYSIKGGGKAFF.

This clone has only one observation. The chain links TRBV10-3 to TRBJ2-1; 13 bases agree with TRBD2. V lost 3 bases, J lost 15 bases, and 14 bases stayed unmatched. In germline, CDR1 is ENHRY, CDR2 SYGVKD. The CDR3 sequence is 16 residues long. CDR3 loop: CAISDLAGLAGSKWFF. CDR3 in DNA: TGTGCCATCAGTGATTTGGCGGGACTAGCGGGATCTAAGTGGTTCTTC.

The chain joins TRBV19 to TRBJ1-3, with D hard to call. Germline V gives CDR1 LNHDA, CDR2 SQIVND (reference sequence). V lost 5 bases to trimming and J lost 3 bases, with 8 bases between them. The CDR3 sequence is 13 residues long. Written as DNA, the CDR3 is TGTGCCAGTAGTTTCACAAATGGAAACACCATATATTTT. Translating gives CASSFTNGNTIYF. The full variable domain, with the rest looked up from reference TRBV19 and TRBJ1-3, is DGGITQSPKYLFRKEGQNVTLSCEQNLNHDAMYWYRQDPGQGLRLIYYSQIVNDFQKGDIAEGYSVSREKKESFPLTVTSAQKNPTAFYLCASSFTNGNTIYFGEGSWLTVV.

The chain links TRBV30 to TRBJ1-1; no firm D call. Deletions cut 0 bases from V and 0 bases from J, with 14 bases between. This CDR3 has 16 amino acids. Germline CDR1 reads GTSNPN; CDR2 reads SVGIG (reference sequence). The chain's CDR3 is CAWSVLHRVMNTEAFF. In DNA form, the CDR3 reads TGTGCCTGGAGTGTACTTCATCGGGTAATGAACACTGAAGCTTTCTTT.

The V call is TRBV4-2, the J call TRBJ1-3, with 8 bases fitting TRBD1. V trimming: 7 bases; J trimming: 4 bases; junction bases outside the gene matches: 15. Germline V gene lookup returns CDR1 LGHNA and CDR2 YNFKEQ. The length of the CDR3 is 17 residues. As DNA, the CDR3 is TGTGCCAGCACCAAGTCTTCAGGGGGCTTTAAGGGAAACACCATATATTTT. This sequence encodes CASTKSSGGFKGNTIYF.

The genes are TRBV19 and TRBJ1-6, with D possibly TRBD1 on 6 matching bases. The CDR3 contains 17 residues. Germline V lookup: CDR1 LNHDA, CDR2 SQIVND (reference sequence). Trimming took off 5 bases at V and 13 bases at J, with 27 bases between the two ends. CDR3 protein: CASSAKRLTGRLQPLHF. The DNA for the CDR3 is TGTGCCAGTAGTGCAAAGAGATTAACAGGGAGACTTCAGCCCCTCCACTTT.

The rearrangement joins TRBV21-1 to TRBJ1-6; the D call TRBD1 from the table was never checked on the DNA. TRBV21-1 is annotated as a pseudogene. The CDR3 contains 20 residues. CDR3 sequence (DNA): TGTGCCAGCAGCAAAATCAGGACAGCAGGGAGCCGCTCCTATAATTCACCCCTCCACTTT. This codes for CASSKIRTAGSRSYNSPLHF.

The V call is TRBV7-2, the J call TRBJ1-3, with D possibly TRBD1 on 5 matching bases. CDR3 length equals 13 residues. Germline V gene data show CDR1 as SGHTA and CDR2 as FQGNSA. Trimming pared 7 bases from V and 0 bases from J, leaving 7 bases between. This chain's CDR3 is CASKQGSGNTIYF. CDR3 bases: TGTGCCAGCAAGCAGGGCTCTGGAAACACCATATATTTT.

This clone has a single count. CDR3 coding DNA: TGTGCCAGTAGCGGACAGGGAGGGCCCAATCAGCCCCAGCATTTT. Protein product: CASSGQGGPNQPQHF. V is TRBV19 and J is TRBJ1-5; 8 bases map to TRBD1. V lost 6 bases and J lost 3; bases outside the gene matches: 7. CDR1 is LNHDA, CDR2 SQIVND, per germline (reference sequence). The CDR3 totals 15 residues. The complete variable domain, with remaining parts taken from reference TRBV19 and TRBJ1-5, reads DGGITQSPKYLFRKEGQNVTLSCEQNLNHDAMYWYRQDPGQGLRLIYYSQIVNDFQKGDIAEGYSVSREKKESFPLTVTSAQKNPTAFYLCASSGQGGPNQPQHFGDGTRLSIL.

This clone came up once. The chain employs TRBV3-1 (or the pseudogene TRBV3-2) and TRBJ1-1; D gene ambiguous. The CDR3 length is 19 residues. V was trimmed by 0 bases and J by 2 bases, leaving 22 bases between them. Per the germline V gene, CDR1 is LGHDT and CDR2 is YNNKEL (reference sequence). The CDR3: CASSQDLSAFDYINTEAFF. The CDR3 DNA sequence: TGTGCCAGCAGCCAAGATCTTTCTGCCTTCGATTACATCAACACTGAAGCTTTCTTT.

Only a few counts were recorded for this clone. The rearrangement links TRBV4-3 to TRBJ2-6, with D unresolved. The CDR3 contains 17 residues. Looked up from germline, CDR1 is LGHNA and CDR2 is YSLEER. The V and J ends lost 1 base and 1 base respectively, with 11 bases between them. CDR3 DNA: TGCGCCAGCAGCCAAGTTGCCAGCCCGTCTGGGGCCAACGTCCTGACTTTC. It yields the protein CASSQVASPSGANVLTF.

This chain links TRBV18 with TRBJ2-7; 7 bases align to TRBD1. Germline V gene sequence: CDR1 KGHSH, CDR2 LQKENI. With 4 bases clipped from V and 6 bases from J, the junction kept 6 bases outside the gene matches. CDR3 length equals 13 residues. The CDR3 loop is CASSRQGLGEQYF. The CDR3 DNA sequence: TGTGCCAGCTCACGACAGGGATTGGGCGAGCAGTACTTC.

J is TRBJ2-5 and V is TRBV11-2; D remains ambiguous. The CDR3 length is 12 residues. Germline loops: CDR1 SGHAT, CDR2 FQNNGV. The ends were cut back, 5 bases at V and 5 bases at J, with 9 bases in the middle. CDR3 nucleotides: TGTGCCAGCAGCCCACCATGGGAGACCCAGTACTTC. Translation: CASSPPWETQYF.

The V gene is TRBV6-1, the J gene TRBJ2-1, with D possibly TRBD1 on 6 matching bases. Germline V lookup: CDR1 MNHNS, CDR2 SASEGT. Trimming cost V 0 bases and J 9 bases, with 9 bases left between them. The CDR3 spans 13 residues. The CDR3 nucleotides are TGTGCCAGCAGTGAAGCTAACAGGGCTGAGCAGTTCTTC. Its protein product is CASSEANRAEQFF.

This chain joins TRBV7-9 and TRBJ1-3; 8 bases fit TRBD1. The CDR3 loop spans 17 amino acids. V trimming: 4 bases; J trimming: 5 bases; junction bases outside the gene matches: 13. The germline CDR1 and CDR2 sequences are SEHNR and FQNEAQ (reference sequence). The chain's CDR3 is CASSYGIGGDRRNTIYF. The DNA for the CDR3 is TGTGCCAGCAGCTATGGCATAGGGGGGGACAGGAGAAACACCATATATTTT.

The gene calls are TRBV4-3 and TRBJ1-4; the D gene is possibly TRBD1 (5 bases). Per the germline V gene, CDR1 is LGHNA and CDR2 is YSLEER. CDR3 length: 17 residues. Deletions cut 1 base from V and 6 bases from J, with 18 bases between. CDR3 amino acids: CASSQVGGPGLHEKLFF. CDR3 DNA sequence: TGCGCCAGCAGCCAAGTTGGAGGACCGGGACTGCATGAAAAACTGTTTTTT.

The genes are TRBV11-2 and TRBJ2-7; 9 bases match TRBD2. V lost 2 bases and J lost 1; bases outside the gene matches: 9. Germline lookup yields CDR1 SGHAT and CDR2 FQNNGV. The CDR3 has 17 amino acids. This chain's CDR3 is CASSLSGSAGGSYEQYF. The CDR3 DNA follows: TGTGCCAGCAGCTTATCCGGTTCAGCGGGGGGTTCCTACGAGCAGTACTTC.

This clone was seen a single time. At one end the junction does not follow the germline gene, possibly because of a read error. The chain combines TRBV7-7 with TRBJ2-1; 10 positions match TRBD1. The CDR3 is 16 amino acids. The germline V gene has CDR1 SSHAT and CDR2 FNYEAQ (reference sequence). The CDR3 sequence: CASSSGIGQGGNEQFF. The CDR3 coding sequence is TGTGCTAGCAGCTCAGGGATTGGACAGGGGGGCAATGAGCAGTTCTTC.

The V and J genes are TRBV12-3 or TRBV12-4 and TRBJ2-3; D is unresolved. CDR3 length: 13 residues. V lost 3 bases and J lost 0, with 4 bases in between. CDR3 protein: CASSFLSTDTQYF. The CDR3 DNA reads as TGTGCCAGCAGTTTCCTAAGCACAGATACGCAGTATTTT.

This rearrangement joins TRBV19 to TRBJ1-3; D is uncertain. V was clipped by 5 bases and J by 4 bases, with 9 bases between them. The CDR3 totals 13 residues. Looked up from germline, CDR1 is LNHDA and CDR2 is SQIVND (reference sequence). The DNA for the CDR3 is TGTGCCAGTAGTTTGCGGGCCGGAAACACCATATATTTT. Amino acid sequence: CASSLRAGNTIYF.

This rearrangement joins TRBV7-9 to TRBJ1-1; a weak D match, TRBD1 (5 bases). Trimming pared 4 bases from V and 2 bases from J, leaving 17 bases between. The length of the CDR3 is 16 residues. Germline CDR1 is SEHNR and CDR2 is FQNEAQ (reference sequence). CDR3 coding DNA: TGTGCCAGCAGCTCACCTGCCGCAGGGCTAAACACTGAAGCTTTCTTT. Translated: CASSSPAAGLNTEAFF.

This rearrangement joins TRBV5-6 to TRBJ2-7, with 13 bases lining up with TRBD2. The CDR3 consists of 16 residues. The V gene's germline CDR1 is SGHDT and CDR2 YYEEEE. Trimming took 4 bases from V and 3 from J; bases not matched to a gene: 7. The CDR3 here is CASSPGLAGVHYEQYF. The CDR3 coding sequence is TGTGCCAGCAGCCCAGGACTAGCGGGAGTACACTACGAGCAGTACTTC.